This T cell receptor (beta chain) was sequenced for a study of shared clonotypes between healthy human individuals (TCRdb year 2020). Describing the broader study: Three men and a couple of women, aged 18 to 49 years, made up the cohort. For each donor, CD4 naive and CD4 memory were each given three plates, CD8 naive was given two plates, and CD8 memory was given one plate. To estimate repertoire size and how much clonotype sharing occurs between individuals, the study deeply sequenced the blood TCR repertoires of several healthy adults. Different laboratories and diverse techniques were used to prepare libraries and sequence TCR repertoires, to increase sequencing depth and limit assay-specific biases. Leukapheresis yielded between about 0.85 and 10 billion PBMCs per donor.

The paper's findings and limits, for the study overall: Compared with non-shared clonotypes, clonotypes shared by all four sorted-subset donors had higher generation probabilities. Pairwise subsampling led to the expectation that sequencing depth would affect the degree of clonotype sharing among donors. The small number of donors limited the genetic and exposure-history diversity represented. Sampling was restricted to blood, and TCR repertoires in tissue are likely to differ from TCR repertoires in blood. Estimated clonotype richness was generally larger for naive than for memory subsets. Incomplete sequencing was indicated by rarefaction of sorted-subset datasets, despite the large sequencing depth. When several donors were compared, the shared fraction of clonotypes was about 5% for naive CD4, roughly 3.3% for naive CD8, 2% to 2.5% for memory CD4, and around 0.37% for memory CD8.

Healthy HIV-negative adults with no recently reported acute infections or vaccinations were included as donors. All donors were Caucasian adults living in Nashville, Tennessee, USA. CD4+ T cells were enriched by magnetic negative selection; naive cells were then positively selected on CD45RA, and the negative fraction formed the memory subset. Blood was collected by leukapheresis, and PBMCs were isolated by Ficoll-Histopaque density gradient centrifugation and then cryopreserved in liquid nitrogen vapor phase. Purity and quantity of every magnetically sorted T cell population were checked by analytical flow cytometry. Genomic DNA was isolated from every sorted fraction and measured by UV absorbance on a Nanodrop 2000c. About this clone itself: Its antigen specificity is not known. Nothing much larger sits one base from this clone, and base qualities are not available.

Using the deep immunoSEQ assay, TCR CDR3 regions were amplified from genomic DNA by multiplex PCR. For each cell subset, the extracted genomic DNA was distributed evenly across all wells of several immunoSEQ 96-well plates, and each plate served as one replicate. For sorted subsets, roughly 0.2 ug genomic DNA, equal to 30,000 to 35,000 T cell genomes, was loaded into each replicate PCR. The purified libraries were quantified using a Qubit 3.0 fluorometer, sized with a Bioanalyzer 2100, and then quantified again using the KAPA Library Quantification kit. Each immunoSEQ 96-well plate was sequenced on its own single-read 150-cycle Illumina NextSeq 550 flow cell. In the paper's pipeline: Because only junctional sequences without quality scores were contained in the immunoSEQ output, filtering matching that applied to full-length reads could not be performed. Sequences were annotated with PyIR, a Python wrapper for IgBLAST v1.9, using IMGT germline references to assign V/J genes and CDR3. Any read was removed if the V/J assignment was weak (E-value above 1e-6), the CDR3 was missing, or the read contained stop codons, out-of-frame junctions, or ambiguous translated residues. A V3J clonotype was defined by an identical inferred V gene, J gene, and CDR3 amino acid sequence. To compute the percentage overlap between repertoires, the number of shared unique clonotypes was divided by the size of the smaller repertoire. Three approaches were used to assess repertoire richness: RTK rarefaction, the Chao1 estimator, and Recon v2.1 estimates of unobserved clonotypes. For all TCRbeta clonotypes obtained by the gDNA method from a few donors, generation probabilities were computed with OLGA. TCRdb provides this immuneACCESS table in a form limited to in-frame rearrangements. Some clones are lacking; in checked studies, under half of them reflect an unresolved V gene, and why the rest are absent is not known. V and J calls and clone size follow that table, whereas D and trimming were derived from the DNA. The sample table holds hundreds of thousands of clones, of which 72% were seen once. About 1.8% of the sample rests with the top ten.

For CDR1 and CDR2, the germline V gene lists MDHEN and SYDVKM. Deletion took 7 bases off V and 0 bases off J, with a span of 16 bases between the germline ends. The CDR3, cysteine through phenylalanine, is 17 amino acids long. Here the CDR3 DNA is all that survives: 51 bases in frame from base 1. Sequenced sample: memory CD4+ T cells sorted from blood. What the cell subset or site label conveys for this sample: CD45RA-negative fraction. The receptor comes from a woman in her twenties or thirties in good health. Rearrangement joined TRBV28 to TRBJ2-6; the D match is possibly TRBD1 or TRBD2, with 5 bases aligned in each. The CDR3 in this case is CASNIRGQISGANVLTF. The bases are TGTGCCAGCAACATTCGGGGCCAGATCTCTGGGGCCAACGTCCTGACTTTC. When the CDR3 is completed using the reference TRBV28 and TRBJ2-6 genes on either side, the full variable domain is DVKVTQSSRYLVKRTGEKVFLECVQDMDHENMFWYRQDPGLGLRLIYFSYDVKMKEKGDIPEGYSVSREKKERFSLILESASTNQTSMYLCASNIRGQISGANVLTFGAGSRLTVL.